The clone carrying this T cell receptor beta chain occurred a few times. Trimming stripped 5 bases from V and 7 bases from J, with 10 bases between. This CDR3 comprises 13 residues. Germline-derived CDR1 and CDR2 are KGHDR and SFDVKD. This sample stems from a study of blood T cell repertoires in COVID-19. About the research overall: Sites in the United States, Italy and Spain provided acute and convalescent COVID-19 samples. In each case, the material was cDNA or gDNA derived from T cells, B-cell-depleted T cells, or PBMCs.

As processed by the authors: Reference gene primer amplification gave estimated nucleated cell counts. The protocol was immunoSEQ multiplex PCR, while the TCRdb copy is restricted to in-frame clones and leaves out a portion. The DNA gave D and trimming, while V, J and clone size come from that table. The repertoire holds more than 150,000 clones, with approximately 87% as singletons. J is TRBJ2-2 and V is TRBV24-1; D not certain. This TCR derives from a woman between 18 and 29 years old who had recovered from COVID-19. The specimen sequenced was peripheral blood. The CDR3 DNA is TGTGCCACCAGTGCTACAGCTGTCGGGGAGCTGTTTTTT. It codes for CATSATAVGELFF.